This record covers a single T cell receptor (beta chain). Its specificity is not known. This specimen comes from a study of T cell responses to AZD1222 COVID-19 vaccine. Study-level points and caveats: A rise in Spike-specific TCR breadth and depth followed two AZD1222 doses. White British people made up most donors, females outnumbered males, and clonal diversity was possibly underestimated. Spike-spanning, vaccine-associated CD4 TCRs were dominant at 160-218 and 743-854. Repertoire sampling occurred only after the peak T cell response.

This table comes from immunoSEQ multiplex PCR, and its TCRdb copy is limited to in-frame clones, with some not included. This table holds over 95,000 clones, roughly nine tenths found once. Sequencing was performed on peripheral blood, taken on day 0 of AZD1222 vaccination. The receptor comes from an adult in good health.

The CDR3 sequence is CSVWTETNYGYTF. CDR3 DNA: TGCAGCGTTTGGACCGAAACTAACTATGGCTACACCTTC. This chain joins TRBV29-1 and TRBJ1-2; D not certain. Germline V gives CDR1 SQVTM, CDR2 ANQGSEA. The V gene lost 5 bases and the J gene lost 0 bases, with 10 bases spanning the gap. CDR3 length: 13 residues. The complete variable domain, with remaining parts taken from reference TRBV29-1 and TRBJ1-2, reads SAVISQKPSRDICQRGTSLTIQCQVDSQVTMMFWYRQQPGQSLTLIATANQGSEATYESGFVIDKFPISRPNLTFSTLTVSNMSPEDSSIYLCSVWTETNYGYTFGSGTRLTVV.